This passage covers 6 T cell receptor beta chains from one sample sequenced in a study of cytomegalovirus exposure and HLA in healthy donors. The PCR employed 60 Vbeta primers together with 13 Jbeta primers. The data were produced by immunoSEQ multiplex PCR, yet TCRdb's version contains in-frame clones alone and is incomplete. Of roughly 150,000 clones listed, 84% are singletons. Material for sequencing was PBMCs. The receptor set was obtained from a boy aged 2-15 years in good health and CMV-seronegative.

The gene calls are TRBV10-2 and TRBJ2-3; 11 nucleotides match TRBD2. Germline V gives CDR1 WSHSY, CDR2 SAAADI. The CDR3 contains 19 residues. The junction had 18 bases not matched to a gene; V was cut back by 6 bases and J by 4 bases. CDR3: CASSVLAGALQAGADTQYF. CDR3 bases: TGCGCCAGCAGCGTACTAGCGGGAGCCCTCCAGGCGGGGGCAGATACGCAGTATTTT.

The rearrangement links TRBV11-2 to TRBJ2-7, with a weak D call TRBD2 (5 bases). Germline V gene sequence: CDR1 SGHAT, CDR2 FQNNGV. Deletions cut 0 bases from V and 2 bases from J, with 8 bases between. The CDR3 spans 14 residues. The CDR3 here is CASSLDTAAYEQYF. The CDR3 DNA follows: TGTGCCAGCAGCTTAGATACAGCGGCCTACGAGCAGTACTTC.

CDR3 protein: CASSKGVWTGGYEQYF. CDR3 nucleotides: TGTGCCAGCAGCAAAGGGGTTTGGACAGGGGGGTACGAGCAGTACTTC. This chain links TRBV14 with TRBJ2-7; TRBD1 matches 10 bases. This CDR3 comprises 16 residues. The junction had 11 bases not matched to a gene; V was cut back by 5 bases and J by 4 bases. Germline V gene lookup returns CDR1 SGHDN and CDR2 FVKESK.

The rearrangement uses TRBV18 and TRBJ1-3; 8 positions match TRBD1. Germline loops: CDR1 KGHSH, CDR2 LQKENI. The CDR3 length is 16 residues. V was clipped by 1 base and J by 2 bases; unmatched bases: 4. Here the CDR3 reads CASSPRDRTPGNTIYF. CDR3 nucleotide sequence: TGTGCCAGCTCACCACGGGACAGGACCCCTGGAAACACCATATATTTT.

This clone was seen a handful of times. The chain recombines TRBV25-1 with TRBJ2-7; 8 bases are shared with TRBD1. Germline V gives CDR1 MGHDK, CDR2 SYGVNS. This CDR3 is built from 12 residues. Trimming at V came to 7 bases and at J to 6 bases, leaving 5 bases not matched to a gene. As DNA, the CDR3 is TGTGCCAGCACTGGACAGGGTAGCGAGCAGTACTTC. This gives the protein CASTGQGSEQYF.

The CDR3: CASSGASGELFF. The CDR3 DNA sequence: TGTGCCAGCAGCGGGGCTTCCGGGGAGCTGTTTTTT. The genes are TRBV9 and TRBJ2-2; no definite D call. Germline values: CDR1 SGDLS, CDR2 YYNGEE. The CDR3 is made up of 12 amino acids. Trimming left V 3 bases short and J 6 bases short, with 6 bases between.